The 6 T cell receptor beta chains below come from one sample, sequenced in a study of CD8+ T cells in alopecia areata. It was cDNA, reverse transcribed from extracted RNA, that served as the sequencing template. Assay used: immunoSEQ multiplex PCR; TCRdb lists only in-frame clones, some missing. The sample contains fewer than 250,000 clones, about two fifths of which appear only once. Treatment of the sample: oral pan-JAK inhibitor, 5-10 mg twice daily. The sequencing used CD4+ T cells sorted from blood, collected at roughly week 30, from a patient treated with tofacitinib. Receptors originate from a human donor with alopecia areata.

The chain combines TRBV18 with TRBJ2-6, with no clear D. There are 15 residues in the CDR3. Germline V gives CDR1 KGHSH, CDR2 LQKENI. V was clipped by 4 bases and J by 4 bases, with 11 bases between them. CDR3 sequence (DNA): TGTGCCAGCTCACTCCAATCCGCCGGGGCCAACGTCCTGACTTTC. Its protein product is CASSLQSAGANVLTF. Looking up the rest from reference TRBV18 and TRBJ2-6 gives the full variable domain: NAGVMQNPRHLVRRRGQEARLRCSPMKGHSHVYWYRQLPEEGLKFMVYLQKENIIDESGMPKERFSAEFPKEGPSILRIQQVVRGDSAAYFCASSLQSAGANVLTFGAGSRLTVL.

This clone turned up a few times. V and J are TRBV11-2 and TRBJ1-3, with D hard to call. The CDR3 totals 14 residues. Per germline, CDR1 SGHAT and CDR2 FQNNGV. V dropped 1 base and J dropped 0 bases, with 4 bases sitting between them. DNA for the CDR3: TGTGCCAGCAGCTTAGGCTACTCTGGAAACACCATATATTTT. Residues: CASSLGYSGNTIYF.

The genes are TRBV7-9 and TRBJ2-3; the match to TRBD1 covers 8 bases. The CDR3 runs 15 residues. The V segment lost 2 bases and the J segment 4 bases; nucleotides outside the gene matches: 5. Germline CDR1 reads SEHNR; CDR2 reads FQNEAQ (reference sequence). CDR3: CASSLRDRLADTQYF. DNA for the CDR3: TGTGCCAGCAGCTTACGGGACAGGCTGGCAGATACGCAGTATTTT.

The gene calls are TRBV2 and TRBJ2-2; 9 nucleotides line up with TRBD1. The CDR3 sequence is 15 residues long. V shed 6 bases and J 5 bases; nucleotides not matched to a gene: 7. Germline CDR1 SNHLY, CDR2 FYNNEI. CDR3 sequence reads: CASSQDRGRTGELFF. The CDR3 bases are TGTGCCAGCAGCCAGGACAGGGGCAGGACCGGGGAGCTGTTTTTT.

CDR3 sequence reads: CASRLTSGRSGEQYF. As DNA, the CDR3 is TGTGCCAGTAGACTGACGAGCGGGAGGTCGGGCGAGCAGTACTTC. The V gene is TRBV19, the J gene TRBJ2-7, with TRBD2 matching over 9 bases. CDR1 is LNHDA and CDR2 is SQIVND in the germline V gene (reference sequence). CDR3 length: 15 residues. The V segment lost 6 bases and the J segment 6 bases; nucleotides outside the gene matches: 12. The full variable domain, its missing parts supplied by reference TRBV19 and TRBJ2-7, is DGGITQSPKYLFRKEGQNVTLSCEQNLNHDAMYWYRQDPGQGLRLIYYSQIVNDFQKGDIAEGYSVSREKKESFPLTVTSAQKNPTAFYLCASRLTSGRSGEQYFGPGTRLTVT.

The chain carries TRBV6-5 and TRBJ1-1, with D unclear. Trimming pared 6 bases from V and 5 bases from J, leaving 13 bases between. CDR1 is MNHEY and CDR2 is SVGAGI in the germline V gene. There are 13 residues in the CDR3. CDR3 residues: CASSPGWVTEAFF. The CDR3 DNA follows: TGTGCCAGCAGCCCCGGCTGGGTGACTGAAGCTTTCTTT.